This section outlines one T cell receptor (beta chain) sequence together with its context. The study ran the assay at deep level. Data came from immunoSEQ multiplex PCR; TCRdb stores just in-frame clones and leaves some out. The data show about 640,000 clones, approximately 79% seen once. This record comes from a study of shared clonotypes between healthy human individuals. The V end lost 6 bases, the J end lost 5 bases, and 19 bases lay between the germline ends. The CDR3 extends over 15 amino acids. Germline assignment: CDR1 KGHSH and CDR2 LQKENI. Each sample came from a Caucasian adult donor living in Nashville, Tennessee.

The sequence came from a woman aged 25 to 39 in good health. V is TRBV18 and J is TRBJ1-1; a possible D gene is TRBD1 (5 bases). Sample: memory CD4+ T cells sorted from blood. Subset defined: CD45RA-negative fraction. The CDR3 sequence is CASSKFVRDGTEAFF. The CDR3, as DNA: TGTGCCAGCTCCAAGTTCGTCAGGGATGGGACTGAAGCTTTCTTT.